This T cell receptor (beta chain) was sequenced during a study of ipilimumab plus nivolumab after autologous stem cell transplantation. Study-wide context: The myeloma group: high-risk transplant-naive, or relapse within 3 years after first autologous transplant.

Sequenced by immunoSEQ multiplex PCR; TCRdb stores in-frame clones only, minus some. The sample lists about 40,000 clones, 90% to 95% occurring once. This CDR3 has 16 amino acids. Ipilimumab, 1 mg/kg, started 14 to 28 days after autologous transplant. The TCR originated in a male donor with multiple myeloma. Sequencing used PBMCs, obtained in a trial of ipilimumab plus nivolumab as post-transplant consolidation. V and J are TRBV1 and TRBJ1-1. TRBV1 is a known pseudogene. The CDR3: CTSSQDGGSMNTEAFF. CDR3 in DNA: TGCACCAGCAGCCAAGATGGGGGATCGATGAACACTGAAGCTTTCTTT.